This T cell receptor beta chain derives from a study of OX40 agonist ivuxolimab in advanced cancers. Study-wide context: Ivuxolimab was an agonistic, fully human IgG2 monoclonal antibody directed against OX40 (CD134), a costimulatory receptor. Intravenous ivuxolimab was administered to patients every 2 weeks at six dose levels: 0.01, 0.1, 0.3, 1.5, 3 and 10 mg/kg. Of the 52 patients in dose escalation, some 20 had hepatocellular carcinoma, around 15 had melanoma, 9 had renal cell carcinoma and 9 had head and neck cancer. A male proportion of roughly 80% and a mean age of about 60 years, ranging from about 20 to 80, were recorded for the dose-escalation cohort. Prior anti-PD-1, anti-PD-L1 or anti-CTLA-4 therapy was permitted, and checkpoint inhibitors had been received by less than 45% of dose-escalation patients. Partial responses were achieved by three dose-escalation patients, of whom one had hepatocellular carcinoma and two had cutaneous melanoma. The point of sequencing TCRbeta in the periphery was to test whether ivuxolimab changed TCR sequence diversity and drove clonal T-cell expansion. The monotherapy dose-escalation portion (N = 52 patients) of the phase I ivuxolimab trial is reported in the paper. What the research found in general, with its limitations: On average, CD8+ T cells showed more expanded clones than CD4+ T cells after ivuxolimab. In the 0.1-3.0 mg/kg groups, partial responders were among the patients with the lowest normalized peripheral clonal expansion, particularly in CD8+ T cells. At doses of 0.1 to 3.0 mg/kg, clonal expansion of both CD4+ and CD8+ blood T cells was observed from baseline to week 6. Antigen specificity was not determined for the clonally expanded peripheral T cells. Low levels of normalized T-cell clonal expansion were also seen in some nonresponding patients.

Reading the germline V gene gives CDR1 SGHTA and CDR2 FQGTGA. The cysteine opens and the phenylalanine closes a CDR3 of 16 amino acids. The sequence is cut down to CDR3 DNA, 48 bases in frame from base 1. V loses 6 bases, J loses 6 bases, and the germline ends lie 21 bases apart. The trial excluded patients who had a history of autoimmune disease or who were on systemic immunosuppression. In every dose cohort, peripheral blood was drawn for TCR sequencing at baseline, cycle 4 day 1, and cycle 7 day 1. The samples were drawn from a first-in-human, open-label, multicenter phase I dose-escalation trial of ivuxolimab. Adults with locally advanced or metastatic melanoma, renal cell carcinoma, hepatocellular carcinoma or head and neck squamous cell carcinoma were enrolled in the trial. Before TCR sequencing, CD4+ and CD8+ T cells were separately sorted from peripheral blood. A word on this clone: Its antigen is unknown. No per-base quality is available; no much larger clone lies one base away.

Genomic DNA was extracted from sorted cells for sequencing of the TCRbeta CDR3 region. The immunoSEQ Assay was used to sequence the TCRbeta CDR3 regions. Not all clones reach the TCRdb copy of this immuneACCESS table, which keeps in-frame sequences only. Checked studies attribute under half of the gap to unresolved V genes and leave the rest unexplained. A total of around 30,000 clones appear in this sample, roughly 90% of them only once. Roughly a tenth of the sample goes to the ten largest clones. This material consisted of CD4+ or CD8+ T cells sorted from blood, taken in a trial of the OX40 agonist ivuxolimab. The receptor was isolated from an adult with an advanced solid tumor such as melanoma, head and neck, liver or kidney cancer. In this chain, TRBV7-3 is recombined with TRBJ2-1; TRBD2 might be the D gene, on 6 matching bases. The CDR3 sequence is CASSPASAPGANEQFF. The nucleotide sequence reads as follows: TGTGCCAGCAGTCCTGCTAGCGCCCCTGGGGCCAATGAGCAGTTCTTC.